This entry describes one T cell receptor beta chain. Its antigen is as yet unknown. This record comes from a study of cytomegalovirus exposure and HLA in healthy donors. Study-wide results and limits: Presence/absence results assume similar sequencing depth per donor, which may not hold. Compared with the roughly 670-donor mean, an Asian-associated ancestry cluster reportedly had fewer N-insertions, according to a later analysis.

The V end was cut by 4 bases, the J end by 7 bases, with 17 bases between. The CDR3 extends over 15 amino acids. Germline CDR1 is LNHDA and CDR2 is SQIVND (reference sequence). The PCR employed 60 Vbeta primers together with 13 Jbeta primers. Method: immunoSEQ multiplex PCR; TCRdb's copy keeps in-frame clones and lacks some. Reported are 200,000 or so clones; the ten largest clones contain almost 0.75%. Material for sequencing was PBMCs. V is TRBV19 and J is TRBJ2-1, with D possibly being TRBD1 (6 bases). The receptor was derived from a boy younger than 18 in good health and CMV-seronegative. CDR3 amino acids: CASSKTGTTINEQFF. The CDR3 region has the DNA TGTGCCAGTAGTAAAACCGGGACAACTATAAATGAGCAGTTCTTC.